These T cell receptor beta chains were read from a single sample in a study of blood T cells in healthy people across ages. TCRdb fed the 5' RACE reads into MiXCR, producing one record per CDR3 protein. Of roughly 1.6 million distinct CDR3 sequences in the sample, around 35% are singletons; the top ten hold about 10%. The specimen was blood. These receptors originate from a woman under 40 in good health. Each CDR3 is given with its conserved first and last residue. The D gene is left open where the match is weak. Not all rows give a size; the values are once, few, many and, for expanded clones, a class.

TRBD2	TRBJ2-7	TRBV20-1	once	TGCAGTGCTGTCGGCGTTATCGCGGGACTAGCGGGATTAGCCTACGAGCAGTACTTC	CSAVGVIAGLAGLAYEQYF
.	TRBJ1-1	TRBV20-1	.	TGCAGTGCTAGAGATCTCGCAGTCGGCACTGAAGCTTTCTTT	CSARDLAVGTEAFF
.	TRBJ2-4	TRBV24-1	.	TGTGCCACCAGTGATTCCCTAGCGACGGGCAAAAACATTCAGTACTTC	CATSDSLATGKNIQYF
.	TRBJ2-7	TRBV20-1	few	TGCAGTGCTAGAGCCTCCAGAACGGGGGACCTCTCCTACGAGCAGTACTTC	CSARASRTGDLSYEQYF
.	TRBJ2-3	TRBV7-6	.	TGTGCCAGCAGCCCTCGACAGTCCCTGGAGTCAGATACGCAGTATTTT	CASSPRQSLESDTQYF
TRBD2	TRBJ2-1	TRBV5-1	many	TGCGCCAGCAGCCTACTAGCGGACAATGAGCAGTTCTTC	CASSLLADNEQFF
TRBD1	TRBJ1-5	TRBV4-1	.	TGCGCCAGCAGCCACCCCTACGACAGGGGGTACCAGCCCCAGCATTTT	CASSHPYDRGYQPQHF
TRBD2	TRBJ2-1	TRBV20-1	few	TGCAGTGCTAGAGATCTGGGACTAGCGGGGGGTCGCTCCTACAATGAGCAGTTCTTC	CSARDLGLAGGRSYNEQFF
.	TRBJ1-5	TRBV6-2/TRBV6-3	few	TGTGCCAGCAGTTACTCTTGGACAGCTAGCAATCAGCCCCAGCATTTT	CASSYSWTASNQPQHF
.	TRBJ1-2	TRBV20-1	.	TGCAGTGCTAGGGGGTCGGACAGAAGATATGGCTACACCTTC	CSARGSDRRYGYTF
TRBD1	TRBJ2-7	TRBV5-1	.	TGCGCCAGCAGCTGGGACAGGGCTGAGCAGTACTTC	CASSWDRAEQYF
.	TRBJ2-7	TRBV7-6	.	TGTGCCAGCAGCTCAGAGACTATGCTGGGATACAAGCAGTACTTC	CASSSETMLGYKQYF
.	TRBJ1-5	TRBV3-1	.	TGTGCCAGCAGCCAAGTAGACCAGCCCCAGCATTTT	CASSQVDQPQHF
TRBD1	TRBJ2-7	TRBV27	.	TGTGCCAGCAGTTCTACGGGGGACAGGGCGAACCACGAGCAGTACTTC	CASSSTGDRANHEQYF
TRBD1	TRBJ2-1	TRBV24-1	.	TGTGCCACCAGTGATCAGGACAGGGCAGCCTACAATGAGCAGTTCTTC	CATSDQDRAAYNEQFF
.	TRBJ2-5	TRBV20-1	.	TGCAGTGCCCCAAAAAGAATCCAAGAGGCCCAGTACTTC	CSAPKRIQEAQYF
.	TRBJ2-1	TRBV5-1	many	TGCGCCAGCAGCTTGGATGGGGATGAGCAGTTCTTC	CASSLDGDEQFF
TRBD2	TRBJ2-1	TRBV20-1	few	TGCAGTGCTAGACCTAGCGGGAGGAGCTCCTACAATGAGCAGTTCTTC	CSARPSGRSSYNEQFF
TRBD2	TRBJ2-5	TRBV20-1	.	TGCAGTGCTAGAGTCAGGACTAGCGGGAGCGATCGGACCCAGTACTTC	CSARVRTSGSDRTQYF
.	TRBJ2-7	TRBV6-6	few	TGTGCCAGCAGTTACTCCTCGACAACCCCTTCTGCCGAGCAGTACTTC	CASSYSSTTPSAEQYF
.	TRBJ2-1	TRBV7-4	few	TGTGCCAGCAGCTTACGTGGTCCGTCTCCCGAATGGGGTGAGCAGTTCTTC	CASSLRGPSPEWGEQFF
.	TRBJ1-1	TRBV12-3/TRBV12-4	few	TGTGCCAGCAGCCCCCGACACACTGAAGCTTTCTTT	CASSPRHTEAFF
.	TRBJ2-7	TRBV7-2	few	TGTGCCAGCAGCTTACAGCTGGTGGCCCACGAGCAGTACTTC	CASSLQLVAHEQYF
.	TRBJ2-7	TRBV30	many	TGTGCCTGGAGTGGGGGGGGCGCCTACGAGCAGTACTTC	CAWSGGGAYEQYF
.	TRBJ2-2	TRBV11-1	few	TGTGCCAGCAGCTTAGAACGAACCGGGGAGCTGTTTTTT	CASSLERTGELFF
TRBD1	TRBJ1-6	TRBV3-1	.	TGTGCCAGCAGCCAACAGGGGGCGCTGGGAAATTCACCCCTCCACTTT	CASSQQGALGNSPLHF
.	TRBJ2-1	TRBV20-1	.	TGCAGTGCCGCTCCCAGCTCCTACAATGAGCAGTTCTTC	CSAAPSSYNEQFF
.	TRBJ2-1	TRBV11-2	.	TGTGCCAGCAGCTCAGCGCAGGGTGAGCAGTTCTTC	CASSSAQGEQFF
TRBD2	TRBJ2-1	TRBV29-1	.	TGCAGCGTTGAAGATCAGCGACTAGCGGATTACAATGAGCAGTTCTTC	CSVEDQRLADYNEQFF
.	TRBJ2-7	TRBV29-1	many	TGCAGCGCCCTCGACCCAGGCGAGCAGTACTTC	CSALDPGEQYF